This is a list of T cell receptor beta chains from one sample in a study of blood T cell repertoires in COVID-19. Libraries were prepared by immunoSEQ multiplex PCR; TCRdb keeps only in-frame clonotypes and omits some of them. Among some 150,000 clones listed, 88% were seen once. Sequenced input: peripheral blood. These receptors were taken from a man in his fifties or sixties with active or convalescent COVID-19. Both conserved end residues are part of each CDR3. D genes are given only for firm matches. For some rows the clone size is stated as once, few or many, or as a class when expanded; others skip it.

V gene,J gene,clone size,D gene,CDR3 length,CDR3 DNA,CDR3 protein
TRBV27,TRBJ2-2,-,TRBD2,19,TGTGCCAGCTTTCGACCCCGATCCGGGACTAGCGGGAACACCGGGGAGCTGTTTTTT,CASFRPRSGTSGNTGELFF
TRBV5-1,TRBJ2-5,-,TRBD2,16,TGCGCCAGCAGCTTGGGAGCGGGAGGGGTACAAGAGACCCAGTACTTC,CASSLGAGGVQETQYF
TRBV5-6,TRBJ1-1,once,TRBD1,14,TGTGCCAGCAGTAAGGGGGCGTTGGACACTGAAGCTTTCTTT,CASSKGALDTEAFF
TRBV5-1,TRBJ2-1,-,TRBD2,15,TGCGCCAGCAGCTTTTCTAGCGGGAGTTACAATGAGCAGTTCTTC,CASSFSSGSYNEQFF
TRBV28,TRBJ1-6,-,TRBD1,14,TGTGCCAGCGCGCGGGACAGGGTGAATTCACCCCTCCACTTT,CASARDRVNSPLHF
TRBV16,TRBJ1-5,-,TRBD1,15,TGTGCCAGCAGCCAATCGGGACAGGGGGATCAGCCCCAGCATTTT,CASSQSGQGDQPQHF
TRBV27,TRBJ2-2,-,TRBD2,15,TGTGCCAGCATCCCCCTAGCGGGAGCCCCCGGGGAGCTGTTTTTT,CASIPLAGAPGELFF
TRBV7-8,TRBJ2-7,once,TRBD1,14,TGTGCCAGCAGCCCCAGGACAGGGAGCTACGAGCAGTACTTC,CASSPRTGSYEQYF
TRBV18,TRBJ2-1,-,TRBD2,15,TGTGCCAGCTCACCACCGAGCGGGAGGGACAATGAGCAGTTCTTC,CASSPPSGRDNEQFF
TRBV5-1,TRBJ2-7,-,TRBD2,15,TGCGCCAGCAGCTTAGCTCTAGGGGATGTAGCCGGGAGGTTCTTC,CASSLALGDVAGRFF
TRBV7-2,TRBJ2-7,once,-,16,TGTGCCAGCAGCTTAGCGCGGGCTGACGGGAGCTACGAGCAGTACTTC,CASSLARADGSYEQYF
TRBV27,TRBJ2-2,-,TRBD1,16,TGTGCCAGCAGTCTTTTAGTCTCAGGGGGCGCCGGGGAGCTGTTTTTT,CASSLLVSGGAGELFF
TRBV3-1/TRBV3-2,TRBJ1-2,-,TRBD1,15,TGTGCCAGCAGCCAAGATGTTGACAGGGGCTATGGCTACACCTTC,CASSQDVDRGYGYTF
TRBV24-1,TRBJ1-2,once,TRBD1,15,TGTGCCACCAGTGATAGACAGGGGGAATTCTATGGCTACACCTTC,CATSDRQGEFYGYTF
TRBV6-6,TRBJ2-5,-,-,13,TGTGCCAGCAGTGAGGACAGCCGGGGGACCCAGTACTTC,CASSEDSRGTQYF
TRBV7-9,TRBJ2-5,once,-,13,TGTGCCAGCACTCTCGCGGCACAAGAGACCCAGTACTTC,CASTLAAQETQYF
TRBV14,TRBJ2-1,-,-,15,TGTGCCAGCACCAGATGGGGAGGCTCCTACAATGAGCAGTTCTTC,CASTRWGGSYNEQFF
TRBV10-2,TRBJ2-3,-,-,14,TGCGCCACCCGCGAGGCGGGACGCACAGATACGCAGTATTTT,CATREAGRTDTQYF
TRBV5-1,TRBJ1-4,once,-,17,TGCGCCAGCAGCTTGGGAGGGTTCACGTATGAGTATGAAAAACTGTTTTTT,CASSLGGFTYEYEKLFF
TRBV5-1,TRBJ2-5,-,-,14,TGCGCCAGCAGCCGCTCCGCTAGCTCCGCGACCCAGTACTTC,CASSRSASSATQYF
TRBV9,TRBJ2-3,-,TRBD2,17,TGTGCCAGCAGCGTAGAGGAACTAGCGGGAGACACAGATACGCAGTATTTT,CASSVEELAGDTDTQYF
TRBV7-2,TRBJ2-1,-,-,15,TGTGCCAGCAGCGTCTCGGGACTTCCGCACAATGAGCAGTTCTTC,CASSVSGLPHNEQFF
TRBV19,TRBJ1-1,-,-,15,TGTGCCAGTAGCGGGCCCTGGGGCGCGGACACTGAAGCTTTCTTT,CASSGPWGADTEAFF
TRBV6-5,TRBJ2-7,-,TRBD1,15,TGTGCCAGCAGCTCCCGACAGGGGAGATCCTACGAGCAGTACTTC,CASSSRQGRSYEQYF
TRBV19,TRBJ2-1,-,TRBD1,14,TGTGCCAGTCTTGACAGGGGGCGAGGCAATGAGCAGTTCTTC,CASLDRGRGNEQFF
TRBV28,TRBJ2-7,-,TRBD1,15,TGTGCCAGCAGTTCCCCCGGGACAGGGGGCGGCGAGCAGTACTTC,CASSSPGTGGGEQYF
TRBV28,TRBJ2-7,-,-,15,TGTGCCAGCAGTTCTCGGAGACCTAGCTCCTACGAGCAGTACTTC,CASSSRRPSSYEQYF
TRBV7-9,TRBJ2-2,-,TRBD2,16,TGTGCCAGCAGCGGGCGACTAGCGGGAGGAAGGGGGGAGCTGTTTTTT,CASSGRLAGGRGELFF
TRBV10-3,TRBJ2-7,-,-,13,TGTGCCATCAATCCCGGGTTGTCCTACGAGCAGTACTTC,CAINPGLSYEQYF
TRBV28,TRBJ1-5,-,-,15,TGTGCCAGCAGTAGCCTGGATGCGGGGAATCAGCCCCAGCATTTT,CASSSLDAGNQPQHF
TRBV18,TRBJ2-7,-,TRBD1,17,TGTGCCAGCTCACCAACGAAACCGGGACAGTTAACCTACGAGCAGTACTTC,CASSPTKPGQLTYEQYF
TRBV7-3,TRBJ1-6,-,TRBD1,15,TGTGCCAGCAGCCTCACCGGGACAGGGTGGTCACCCCTCCACTTT,CASSLTGTGWSPLHF
TRBV15,TRBJ2-7,-,TRBD2,14,TGTGCCACCAGCTTCGGGACTAGCGGAGGCGAGCAGTACTTC,CATSFGTSGGEQYF
TRBV3-1/TRBV3-2,TRBJ2-1,-,TRBD2,16,TGTGCCAGCAGCCGTCGGACTAGCGGTCTTTACAATGAGCAGTTCTTC,CASSRRTSGLYNEQFF
TRBV6-6,TRBJ1-2,-,-,15,TGTGCCAGCAGTTACGGAGAGGGGGAGAACTATGGCTACACCTTC,CASSYGEGENYGYTF
TRBV19,TRBJ1-1,-,TRBD1,16,TGTGCCAGTACAATTCCAATTGGACAGGGAAACACTGAAGCTTTCTTT,CASTIPIGQGNTEAFF
TRBV6-6,TRBJ1-5,-,TRBD1,16,TGTGCCAGCAGCCCCCGGGACAGGGGGAGCAATCAGCCCCAGCATTTT,CASSPRDRGSNQPQHF